The 17 T cell receptor beta chains below were found in one sample sequenced in a study of T cells in Graves' hyperthyroidism and ophthalmopathy. The CDR3 regions of TCR beta were amplified from RNA transcripts. Carried out on the TCR CDR3, a first-round RT-PCR used the HTBI primer set. TCRdb fed the multiplex PCR reads into MiXCR, producing one record per CDR3 protein. Of about 620,000 distinct CDR3 sequences in the sample, roughly 17% were seen once. Specimen: blood. The origin of the receptors is a woman in her twenties or thirties with Graves' hyperthyroidism.

This clonotype was observed at least ten times. The chain couples TRBV5-5 to TRBJ2-1; TRBD2 is a possible D gene (5 bases). The CDR3 consists of 16 residues. Per germline, CDR1 SGHKS and CDR2 YYEKEE (reference sequence). The V gene lost 4 bases and the J gene lost 7 bases, with 21 bases spanning the gap. This chain's CDR3 is CASSQALRTPLNEQFF. For the CDR3, the DNA is TGTGCCAGCAGCCAAGCACTAAGGACTCCTCTTAATGAGCAGTTCTTC.

Many counts were recorded for this clonotype. The chain has TRBV12-3 or TRBV12-4 and TRBJ2-1; the match to TRBD2 covers 12 bases. The CDR3 has 14 residues. V gave up 1 base and J gave up 14 bases; unmatched junction bases: 6. The CDR3 reads CASSLGASGRGKFF. As DNA, the CDR3 is TGTGCCAGCAGTTTAGGGGCTAGCGGGAGGGGGAAGTTCTTC.

The DNA of the CDR3 is TGTGCCACCAGCAGAGCTGCAGGGGTCAATTCACCCCTCCACTTT. Translating it yields CATSRAAGVNSPLHF. V and J are TRBV15 and TRBJ1-6; D may be TRBD1 (6 bases). V lost 1 base and J lost 7, with 11 bases in between. Germline V gives CDR1 LNHNV, CDR2 YYDKDF (reference sequence). CDR3 length: 15 residues. Full variable domain (rest looked up from reference TRBV15 and TRBJ1-6): DAMVIQNPRYQVTQFGKPVTLSCSQTLNHNVMYWYQQKSSQAPKLLFHYYDKDFNNEADTPDNFQSRRPNTSFCFLDIRSPGLGDTAMYLCATSRAAGVNSPLHFGNGTRLTVT.

There are a few counts of this clonotype. V and J are TRBV7-3 and TRBJ2-1, with TRBD2 matching 8 bases. Per the germline V gene, CDR1 is SGHTA and CDR2 is FQGTGA. The CDR3 spans 15 residues. Trimming removed 5 bases from V and 7 bases from J; junction bases left unmatched: 10. For the CDR3, the DNA is TGTGCCAGCAGCCCAAGGGGACTAGGAGAAAATGAGCAGTTCTTC. Its protein product is CASSPRGLGENEQFF.

This clonotype was observed a few times. This chain joins TRBV28 and TRBJ2-2; 7 positions match TRBD2. V lost 4 bases and J lost 4; bases outside the gene matches: 15. This CDR3 has 18 amino acids. Germline V gene data show CDR1 as MDHEN and CDR2 as SYDVKM. CDR3: CASSSKLARGLVTGELFF. The CDR3 DNA is TGTGCCAGCAGTTCGAAACTAGCGAGAGGCCTAGTCACCGGGGAGCTGTTTTTT.

This clonotype was seen ten or more times. J is TRBJ2-1 and V is TRBV2; unclear D gene. V was clipped by 10 bases and J by 3 bases, with 10 bases between them. The CDR3 has 12 residues. Germline CDR1 is SNHLY and CDR2 is FYNNEI. The CDR3 protein is CATRPSYNEQFF. The CDR3 nucleotides read TGTGCCACCAGACCGAGCTACAATGAGCAGTTCTTC. Together with reference TRBV2 and TRBJ2-1, the CDR3 gives the full variable domain: EPEVTQTPSHQVTQMGQEVILRCVPISNHLYFYWYRQILGQKVEFLVSFYNNEISEKSEIFDDQFSVERPDGSNFTLKIRSTKLEDSAMYFCATRPSYNEQFFGPGTRLTVL.

Concerning this clonotype: Being one base from a much bigger clone, this may be a read error. This chain links TRBV2 with TRBJ1-6; D possibly corresponds to TRBD1 (5 bases). This CDR3 spans 13 amino acids. The V and J ends lost 8 bases and 7 bases respectively, with 12 bases between them. CDR1 SNHLY and CDR2 FYNNEI come from the germline V gene. CDR3 sequence: CASAGAENSPLHF. The CDR3 DNA is TGTGCCAGCGCCGGGGCAGAGAATTCACCCCTCCACTTT.

This clonotype has at least ten counts. The gene calls are TRBV28 and TRBJ2-7; D uncertain. The CDR3 covers 16 residues. Trimming stripped 2 bases from V and 1 base from J, with 15 bases between. Germline V CDR1 and CDR2: MDHEN, SYDVKM. The DNA of the CDR3 is TGTGCCAGCAGTTTAAGTTCCGGTCAGTCATCCTACGAGCAGTACTTC. Protein sequence: CASSLSSGQSSYEQYF. The full variable domain, completed using reference TRBV28 and TRBJ2-7, is DVKVTQSSRYLVKRTGEKVFLECVQDMDHENMFWYRQDPGLGLRLIYFSYDVKMKEKGDIPEGYSVSREKKERFSLILESASTNQTSMYLCASSLSSGQSSYEQYFGPGTRLTVT.

The rearrangement joins TRBV19 to TRBJ1-1; no reliable D call. The V gene's germline CDR1 is LNHDA and CDR2 SQIVND (reference sequence). V was shortened by 10 bases and J by 0 bases, with 12 bases between the two germline ends. The CDR3 has 13 amino acids. The CDR3 loop is CATTPGLNTEAFF. In DNA, the CDR3 is TGTGCCACTACCCCAGGCCTGAACACTGAAGCTTTCTTT.

The sample holds a few counts of this clonotype. The chain carries TRBV2 and TRBJ1-1; D remains ambiguous. The germline gives CDR1 SNHLY, CDR2 FYNNEI. V dropped 6 bases and J dropped 10 bases, with 12 bases sitting between them. This CDR3 has 11 amino acids. The DNA for the CDR3 is TGTGCCAGCAGCCCTACTTTAGGAGCTTTCTTT. This encodes CASSPTLGAFF.

This clonotype was seen at least ten times. The chain is built from TRBV20-1 and TRBJ2-1; 7 positions agree with TRBD2. There are 14 residues in the CDR3. CDR1 DFQATT and CDR2 SNEGSKA come from the germline V gene (reference sequence). The V gene end was trimmed by 3 bases and the J gene end by 4 bases; junction bases not matched to a gene: 6. The CDR3 DNA is TGCAGTGCTAGTAAGCGGGACTTTTACAATGAGCAGTTCTTC. It specifies CSASKRDFYNEQFF.

This clonotype was recorded many times. The chain has TRBV28 and TRBJ1-1; D might be TRBD1 (6 bases). CDR3 size: 16 residues. V dropped 7 bases and J dropped 3 bases, with 21 bases sitting between them. The germline CDR1 and CDR2 sequences are MDHEN and SYDVKM. Here the CDR3 DNA reads TGTGCCAGCACCGACAAACAGGGTCCCGGGGACACTGAAGCTTTCTTT. Its protein product is CASTDKQGPGDTEAFF.

At least ten counts were recorded for this clonotype. This chain links TRBV7-2 with TRBJ2-3, with 7 nucleotides matching TRBD2. The CDR3 extends over 15 amino acids. Germline V CDR1 and CDR2: SGHTA, FQGNSA. V gave up 3 bases and J gave up 2 bases; unmatched junction bases: 5. The CDR3 loop is CASSFTSAYTDTQYF. In DNA form, the CDR3 reads TGTGCCAGCAGCTTCACTAGCGCCTACACAGATACGCAGTATTTT. The full variable domain, rest sourced from reference TRBV7-2 and TRBJ2-3, is GAGVSQSPSNKVTEKGKDVELRCDPISGHTALYWYRQSLGQGLEFLIYFQGNSAPDKSGLPSDRFSAERTGGSVSTLTIQRTQQEDSAVYLCASSFTSAYTDTQYFGPGTRLTVL.

V is TRBV9 and J is TRBJ2-1; TRBD2 is a possible D gene (5 bases). This CDR3 has 16 residues. The V end lost 0 bases, the J end lost 2 bases, and 12 bases lay between the germline ends. Germline CDR1 reads SGDLS; CDR2 reads YYNGEE. CDR3 sequence (DNA): TGTGCCAGCAGCGTAGACAGAGGGATTCCCTACAATGAGCAGTTCTTC. It is translated as CASSVDRGIPYNEQFF.

This clonotype was counted at least ten times. The chain is built from TRBV6-1 and TRBJ1-1, with 10 positions matching TRBD1. Looked up from germline, CDR1 is MNHNS and CDR2 is SASEGT. The CDR3 spans 14 residues. V shed 5 bases and J 5 bases; nucleotides not matched to a gene: 5. Here the CDR3 reads CASSYDRGRTEAFF. In DNA form, the CDR3 reads TGTGCCAGCAGTTATGACAGGGGGCGAACTGAAGCTTTCTTT.

In its sample, this clonotype was seen many times. The chain is built from TRBV5-5 and TRBJ1-2; tentatively, D is TRBD1 (5 bases). The CDR3 has 12 residues. Per the germline V gene, CDR1 is SGHKS and CDR2 is YYEKEE (reference sequence). The V gene lost 2 bases and the J gene lost 7 bases, with 9 bases spanning the gap. CDR3 coding DNA: TGTGCCAGCAGCTTCCGGGGGTCTGGCTACACCTTC. Translating gives CASSFRGSGYTF. The full variable domain, in which reference TRBV5-5 and TRBJ1-2 provide the parts outside the CDR3, is DAGVTQSPTHLIKTRGQQVTLRCSPISGHKSVSWYQQVLGQGPQFIFQYYEKEERGRGNFPDRFSARQFPNYSSELNVNALLLGDSALYLCASSFRGSGYTFGSGTRLTVV.

This clonotype has ten or more counts. The chain carries TRBV20-1 and TRBJ2-7, with D hard to call. The CDR3 loop spans 11 amino acids. The V and J ends lost 0 bases and 3 bases respectively, with 3 bases between them. CDR1 and CDR2 (germline): DFQATT, SNEGSKA (reference sequence). The CDR3 sequence: CSARDNYEQYF. CDR3 DNA sequence: TGCAGTGCTAGAGATAACTACGAGCAGTACTTC.